These T cell receptor beta chains were read from a single sample in a study of early T cells in non-severe SARS-CoV-2 infection. TCRdb used MiXCR to reprocess the 5' RACE reads, holding one entry per CDR3 protein. The data contain tens of thousands of distinct CDR3 sequences, 11% to 15% of them singletons. Sequenced sample: whole blood. The receptors derive from an adult who was a healthcare worker with PCR-confirmed SARS-CoV-2 infection or an uninfected control (not recorded which). Both conserved end residues are trimmed from each CDR3.

V: TRBV20-1
CDR3: SARPGRGNTEAF

V: TRBV3-1
CDR3: ASSQDGGSYNEQF

V: TRBV20-1
CDR3: SARFPYSNQPQH

V: TRBV7-2
CDR3: LAGAGDTQY

V: TRBV7-9
CDR3: ASSSGTYYEQY

V: TRBV19
CDR3: ATFDRPEKEPSGANVLT

V: TRBV19
CDR3: ATSQTRQRLETQY

V: TRBV13
CDR3: ASSLSLAGEQETQY

V: TRBV12-3/TRBV12-4
CDR3: ASSNGGHEQF

V: TRBV7-2
CDR3: ASSLAGHPGTDTQY

V: TRBV30
CDR3: AWSSGLADTQY

V: TRBV9
CDR3: ASSPQAADYGDTQY

V: TRBV14
CDR3: ASSRELAGASYEQY

V: TRBV6-5
CDR3: ASSYYGQPSEQY

V: TRBV18
CDR3: ASSPLSGRNIDYGYT

V: TRBV25-1
CDR3: ASTHRATGELF

V: TRBV4-2
CDR3: ASSQVDLSGTGNTIY

V: TRBV29-1
CDR3: SVRPGQGYEQY

V: TRBV12-3/TRBV12-4
CDR3: ASSPRRSYNSPLH

V: TRBV19
CDR3: ATRGAGIQY

V: TRBV29-1
CDR3: SVTGTSGYNEQF

V: TRBV7-9
CDR3: ASSYSDSSNEQF

V: TRBV28
CDR3: ASSSLNPTSGGAAEQF

V: TRBV6-6
CDR3: ASGSSEQY

V: TRBV7-9
CDR3: ASEVPLGGRIDTDTQY

V: TRBV29-1
CDR3: SVDVEAGFGYT

V: TRBV7-2
CDR3: ASSLARSYNEQF

V: TRBV30
CDR3: AWSVLREQF